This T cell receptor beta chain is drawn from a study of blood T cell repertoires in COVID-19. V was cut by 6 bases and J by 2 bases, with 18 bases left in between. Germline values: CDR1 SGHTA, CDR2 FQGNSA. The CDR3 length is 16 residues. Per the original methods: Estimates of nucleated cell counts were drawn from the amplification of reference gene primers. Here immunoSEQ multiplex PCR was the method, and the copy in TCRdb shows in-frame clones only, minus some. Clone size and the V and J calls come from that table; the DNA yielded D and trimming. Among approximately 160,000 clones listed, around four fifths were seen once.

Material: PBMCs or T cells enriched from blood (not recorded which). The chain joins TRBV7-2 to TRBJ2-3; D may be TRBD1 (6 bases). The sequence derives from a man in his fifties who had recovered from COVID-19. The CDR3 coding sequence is TGTGCCAGCAGTAACTGGGCAGGGGAACCCACAGATACGCAGTATTTT. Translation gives CASSNWAGEPTDTQYF.